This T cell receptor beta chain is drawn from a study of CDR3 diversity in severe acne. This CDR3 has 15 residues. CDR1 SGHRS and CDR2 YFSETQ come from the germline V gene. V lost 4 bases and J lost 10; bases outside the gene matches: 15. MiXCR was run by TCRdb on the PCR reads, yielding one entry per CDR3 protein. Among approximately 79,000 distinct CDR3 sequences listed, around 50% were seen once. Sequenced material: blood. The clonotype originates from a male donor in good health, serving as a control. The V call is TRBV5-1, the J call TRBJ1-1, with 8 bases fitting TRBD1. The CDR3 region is CASSRDRGLSSGAFF. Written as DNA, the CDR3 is TGCGCCAGCAGCCGAGACAGGGGATTATCATCTGGAGCTTTCTTT. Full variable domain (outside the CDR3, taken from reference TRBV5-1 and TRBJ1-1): KAGVTQTPRYLIKTRGQQVTLSCSPISGHRSVSWYQQTPGQGLQFLFEYFSETQRNKGNFPGRFSGRQFSNSRSEMNVSTLELGDSALYLCASSRDRGLSSGAFFGQGTRLTVV.